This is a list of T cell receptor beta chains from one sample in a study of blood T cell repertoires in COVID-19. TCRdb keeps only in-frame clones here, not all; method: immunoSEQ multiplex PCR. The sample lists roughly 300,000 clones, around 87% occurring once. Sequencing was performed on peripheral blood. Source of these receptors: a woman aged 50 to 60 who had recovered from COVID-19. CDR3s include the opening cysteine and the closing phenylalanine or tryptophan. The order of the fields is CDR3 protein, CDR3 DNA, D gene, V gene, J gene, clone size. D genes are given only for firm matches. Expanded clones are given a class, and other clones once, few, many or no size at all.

CDR3aa: CASSPLPQGSQPQHF; CDR3nt: TGTGCCAGCAGTCCCCTCCCCCAGGGAAGTCAGCCCCAGCATTTT; d_gene: NA; v_gene: TRBV27; j_gene: TRBJ1-5; abundance: NA
CDR3aa: CASSPPTTLSFDEQFF; CDR3nt: TGTGCCAGCTCACCTCCGACTACTCTAAGCTTCGATGAGCAGTTCTTC; d_gene: NA; v_gene: TRBV18; j_gene: TRBJ2-1; abundance: NA
CDR3aa: CAISELAGGGQFF; CDR3nt: TGTGCCATCAGTGAGTTAGCGGGAGGGGGGCAGTTCTTC; d_gene: TRBD2; v_gene: TRBV10-3; j_gene: TRBJ2-1; abundance: NA
CDR3aa: CASSWGLAGGDEQFF; CDR3nt: TGTGCCAGCAGCTGGGGACTAGCGGGGGGGGATGAGCAGTTCTTC; d_gene: TRBD2; v_gene: TRBV7-2; j_gene: TRBJ2-1; abundance: NA
CDR3aa: CASSLAGGGRAGEQFF; CDR3nt: TGTGCCAGCAGCTTAGCGGGTGGCGGGAGGGCCGGTGAGCAGTTCTTC; d_gene: TRBD2; v_gene: TRBV7-2; j_gene: TRBJ2-1; abundance: NA
CDR3aa: CASSQDKGSYNEQFF; CDR3nt: TGCGCCAGCAGCCAAGACAAGGGGTCCTACAATGAGCAGTTCTTC; d_gene: NA; v_gene: TRBV4-3; j_gene: TRBJ2-1; abundance: NA
CDR3aa: CASSLGIHDGYTF; CDR3nt: TGTGCCAGCAGCTTGGGAATACACGATGGCTACACCTTC; d_gene: NA; v_gene: TRBV5-6; j_gene: TRBJ1-2; abundance: NA
CDR3aa: CASGTGVGGELFF; CDR3nt: TGTGCCAGCGGAACAGGGGTGGGCGGGGAGCTGTTTTTT; d_gene: TRBD1; v_gene: TRBV3-1/TRBV3-2; j_gene: TRBJ2-2; abundance: NA
CDR3aa: CASSGTGTPRNEQFF; CDR3nt: TGTGCCAGCAGCGGGACAGGGACCCCTCGCAATGAGCAGTTCTTC; d_gene: TRBD1; v_gene: TRBV6-5; j_gene: TRBJ2-1; abundance: NA
CDR3aa: CASSDRHLAGEYEQYF; CDR3nt: TGCGCCAGCAGTGACCGTCACCTAGCGGGAGAATACGAGCAGTACTTC; d_gene: TRBD2; v_gene: TRBV10-1; j_gene: TRBJ2-7; abundance: NA
CDR3aa: CASSAPPGLAGGPSNEQFF; CDR3nt: TGTGCCAGCAGTGCTCCCCCGGGACTAGCGGGAGGGCCGAGCAATGAGCAGTTCTTC; d_gene: TRBD2; v_gene: TRBV6-1; j_gene: TRBJ2-1; abundance: NA
CDR3aa: CASSSSESYEQYF; CDR3nt: TGTGCCAGCAGCTCTAGCGAATCCTACGAGCAGTACTTC; d_gene: NA; v_gene: TRBV5-4; j_gene: TRBJ2-7; abundance: NA
CDR3aa: CASRSGTSGKETQYF; CDR3nt: TGTGCCAGCAGATCCGGGACTAGCGGGAAGGAGACCCAGTACTTC; d_gene: TRBD2; v_gene: TRBV11-1; j_gene: TRBJ2-5; abundance: few
CDR3aa: CSVDRAGGSSYNEQFF; CDR3nt: TGCAGCGTTGACAGGGCAGGGGGTAGCTCCTACAATGAGCAGTTCTTC; d_gene: TRBD1; v_gene: TRBV29-1; j_gene: TRBJ2-1; abundance: NA
CDR3aa: CASSLGGQGVLETQYF; CDR3nt: TGCGCCAGCAGCTTAGGGGGACAGGGTGTGTTGGAGACCCAGTACTTC; d_gene: TRBD1; v_gene: TRBV5-1; j_gene: TRBJ2-5; abundance: NA
CDR3aa: CASSQDQAREQYF; CDR3nt: TGTGCCAGCAGCCAAGATCAAGCACGAGAGCAGTACTTC; d_gene: NA; v_gene: TRBV3-1/TRBV3-2; j_gene: TRBJ2-7; abundance: NA
CDR3aa: CATSRVLAASYEQYF; CDR3nt: TGTGCCACCAGCAGAGTACTAGCTGCCAGCTACGAGCAGTACTTC; d_gene: NA; v_gene: TRBV15; j_gene: TRBJ2-7; abundance: NA
CDR3aa: CASSEARSSGITDTQYF; CDR3nt: TGTGCCAGCAGTGAAGCGCGGAGTAGCGGGATCACAGATACGCAGTATTTT; d_gene: TRBD2; v_gene: TRBV2; j_gene: TRBJ2-3; abundance: NA
CDR3aa: CASSRDSSYEQYF; CDR3nt: TGTGCCAGCAGCCGGGACAGCTCCTACGAGCAGTACTTC; d_gene: TRBD1; v_gene: TRBV11-2; j_gene: TRBJ2-7; abundance: NA
CDR3aa: CASSDRPYEQYF; CDR3nt: TGTGCCAGTAGTGACAGACCCTACGAGCAGTACTTC; d_gene: NA; v_gene: TRBV19; j_gene: TRBJ2-7; abundance: NA
CDR3aa: CASSPGQGLPSYEQYF; CDR3nt: TGTGCCAGCAGCCCGGGACAGGGTCTCCCGTCCTACGAGCAGTACTTC; d_gene: TRBD1; v_gene: TRBV7-2; j_gene: TRBJ2-7; abundance: NA
CDR3aa: CASSKAPTQDRVNTGELFF; CDR3nt: TGTGCCAGCAGCAAAGCGCCAACCCAGGACAGGGTCAACACCGGGGAGCTGTTTTTT; d_gene: NA; v_gene: TRBV21-1; j_gene: TRBJ2-2; abundance: NA
CDR3aa: CASSGRLGRETQYF; CDR3nt: TGTGCCAGCAGCGGGCGACTAGGGAGAGAGACCCAGTACTTC; d_gene: NA; v_gene: TRBV7-2; j_gene: TRBJ2-5; abundance: NA
CDR3aa: CASSRLGDIGDEQYF; CDR3nt: TGCGCCAGCAGCCGCCTAGGGGACATTGGGGACGAGCAGTACTTC; d_gene: NA; v_gene: TRBV5-1; j_gene: TRBJ2-7; abundance: NA
CDR3aa: CASSAFRERGSPLHF; CDR3nt: TGTGCCAGCAGCGCATTCCGGGAGCGGGGTTCACCCCTCCACTTT; d_gene: NA; v_gene: TRBV9; j_gene: TRBJ1-6; abundance: NA
CDR3aa: CASSRDRGETQYF; CDR3nt: TGTGCCAGCAGCCGAGACAGGGGAGAGACCCAGTACTTC; d_gene: TRBD1; v_gene: TRBV7-8; j_gene: TRBJ2-5; abundance: NA
CDR3aa: CASKHGEAGELFF; CDR3nt: TGCGCCAGCAAGCACGGGGAAGCCGGGGAGCTGTTTTTT; d_gene: NA; v_gene: TRBV5-1; j_gene: TRBJ2-2; abundance: NA
CDR3aa: CAWKSGGGPTPYNEQFF; CDR3nt: TGTGCCTGGAAGAGTGGCGGGGGGCCCACTCCCTACAATGAGCAGTTCTTC; d_gene: TRBD2; v_gene: TRBV30; j_gene: TRBJ2-1; abundance: NA
CDR3aa: CASSRELAGAQFF; CDR3nt: TGTGCCAGCAGCCGAGAACTAGCGGGGGCGCAGTTCTTC; d_gene: TRBD2; v_gene: TRBV6-4; j_gene: TRBJ2-1; abundance: NA
CDR3aa: CASRLTGTGELFF; CDR3nt: TGTGCCAGCAGGCTTACCGGCACCGGGGAGCTGTTTTTT; d_gene: NA; v_gene: TRBV6-5; j_gene: TRBJ2-2; abundance: NA
CDR3aa: CASSQDQIAEKLFF; CDR3nt: TGCGCCAGCAGCCAAGATCAGATAGCAGAAAAACTGTTTTTT; d_gene: NA; v_gene: TRBV4-1; j_gene: TRBJ1-4; abundance: NA
CDR3aa: CASSRSPTGSGGANVLTF; CDR3nt: TGTGCCAGCAGCCGATCACCGACAGGGAGCGGCGGGGCCAACGTCCTGACTTTC; d_gene: TRBD1; v_gene: TRBV4-2; j_gene: TRBJ2-6; abundance: NA
CDR3aa: CASTYRGLTYEQYF; CDR3nt: TGTGCCAGCACCTACAGGGGGCTTACCTACGAGCAGTACTTC; d_gene: TRBD1; v_gene: TRBV11-2; j_gene: TRBJ2-7; abundance: many
CDR3aa: CASSLVGKGVLF; CDR3nt: TGTGCCAGCAGCTTGGTGGGTAAAGGGGTCCTTTTT; d_gene: NA; v_gene: TRBV7-8; j_gene: TRBJ1-1; abundance: NA
CDR3aa: CSVAPVLNYGYTF; CDR3nt: TGCAGCGTTGCTCCGGTCCTAAACTATGGCTACACCTTC; d_gene: NA; v_gene: TRBV29-1; j_gene: TRBJ1-2; abundance: once
CDR3aa: CASSQTGQAFF; CDR3nt: TGTGCCAGCAGCCAGACAGGCCAAGCTTTCTTT; d_gene: NA; v_gene: TRBV28; j_gene: TRBJ1-1; abundance: NA
CDR3aa: CAIRRDTLNTEAFF; CDR3nt: TGTGCCATCAGACGGGACACACTGAACACTGAAGCTTTCTTT; d_gene: NA; v_gene: TRBV10-3; j_gene: TRBJ1-1; abundance: NA
CDR3aa: CASSLSYTEAFF; CDR3nt: TGTGCCAGCAGCCTCTCCTACACTGAAGCTTTCTTT; d_gene: NA; v_gene: TRBV3-1/TRBV3-2; j_gene: TRBJ1-1; abundance: once
CDR3aa: CASSLAGTAQETQYF; CDR3nt: TGTGCCAGCAGCTTAGCGGGGACAGCTCAAGAGACCCAGTACTTC; d_gene: TRBD1; v_gene: TRBV7-2; j_gene: TRBJ2-5; abundance: NA
CDR3aa: CASSSQGYGYTF; CDR3nt: TGTGCCAGCAGCTCCCAGGGCTATGGCTACACCTTC; d_gene: NA; v_gene: TRBV11-2; j_gene: TRBJ1-2; abundance: NA
CDR3aa: CASSARQDPYGYTF; CDR3nt: TGTGCCAGCAGTGCCCGACAGGACCCCTATGGCTACACCTTC; d_gene: NA; v_gene: TRBV6-6; j_gene: TRBJ1-2; abundance: once
CDR3aa: CASSRQSGTDTQYF; CDR3nt: TGTGCCAGCAGTCGACAGAGCGGCACAGATACGCAGTATTTT; d_gene: NA; v_gene: TRBV28; j_gene: TRBJ2-3; abundance: NA